The clone carrying this T cell receptor beta chain was counted a single time. These data belong to a study of shared clonotypes between healthy human individuals. The assay was carried out at the deep level. Assay: immunoSEQ multiplex PCR; the TCRdb copy retains only in-frame clones and omits some. The sample yields some 380,000 clones, 96% seen once. Donors had no recently reported acute infections or vaccinations and were HIV-negative. CD8 memory comprised CD45RO+ plus CCR7-negative CD45RA+ TemRA cells. Germline CDR1 DFQATT, CDR2 SNEGSKA (reference sequence). The CDR3 has 11 amino acids. V was trimmed by 0 bases and J by 8 bases, leaving 4 bases between them.

The J gene is TRBJ1-4, the V gene TRBV20-1; D unresolved. The sample taken for sequencing was memory CD8+ T cells sorted from blood. As to subset: CD45RO+ cells pooled with CCR7-negative TemRA cells. This sequence originates from a man younger than 45 in good health. The CDR3 sequence: CSAREGEKLFF. The CDR3 DNA is TGCAGTGCTAGAGAGGGGGAAAAACTGTTTTTT.